A single sample gave rise to the 25 T cell receptor beta chains below, sequenced in a study of blood T cell repertoires in COVID-19. Some clones are missing from TCRdb's copy, which holds only in-frame ones; the method was immunoSEQ multiplex PCR. The table has over 130,000 clones, 84% seen once. What was sequenced was peripheral blood. Receptor source: a man aged 30 to 45 with COVID-19, enrolled during active disease.

This chain connects TRBV5-4 to TRBJ2-4; 7 nucleotides line up with TRBD1. Losses at the gene ends were 5 bases for V and 7 bases for J; bases not matched to a gene: 3. This CDR3 contains 12 residues. The germline V gene has CDR1 SGHNT and CDR2 YYREEE (reference sequence). The CDR3 sequence is CASSWDSNIQYF. CDR3 nucleotides: TGTGCCAGCAGTTGGGACAGCAACATTCAGTACTTC. Combining the CDR3 with reference TRBV5-4 and TRBJ2-4 gives the whole variable domain ETGVTQSPTHLIKTRGQQVTLRCSSQSGHNTVSWYQQALGQGPQFIFQYYREEENGRGNFPPRFSGLQFPNYSSELNVNALELDDSALYLCASSWDSNIQYFGAGTRLSVL.

The V gene is TRBV19, the J gene TRBJ2-7; possible D gene TRBD2, 6 bases. The CDR3 is 15 residues long. Germline V gives CDR1 LNHDA, CDR2 SQIVND (reference sequence). V shed 0 bases and J shed 2 bases, with 11 bases lying between them. CDR3 sequence reads: CASSIDHGGTYEQYF. CDR3 coding DNA: TGTGCCAGTAGTATAGATCACGGGGGTACCTACGAGCAGTACTTC.

J is TRBJ2-3 and V is TRBV28; possibly TRBD2 for D (6 bases). CDR1 and CDR2 (germline): MDHEN, SYDVKM. The CDR3 has 17 residues. The V end lost 3 bases, the J end lost 1 base, and 17 bases lay between the germline ends. CDR3 in amino acids: CASSFTWDSPGTDTQYF. The CDR3 nucleotides read TGTGCCAGCAGTTTCACCTGGGACTCCCCTGGCACAGATACGCAGTATTTT.

The chain is built from TRBV6-6 and TRBJ2-7; 13 bases map to TRBD2. The J segment lost 6 bases and the V segment lost 5 bases, leaving 7 bases of the junction unmatched. Germline lookup yields CDR1 MNHNY and CDR2 SVGAGI (reference sequence). The CDR3 runs 15 residues. The CDR3 DNA reads TGTGCCAGCAGTCGATCACTAGCGGGAGGGTTCGAGCAGTACTTC. Its translation is CASSRSLAGGFEQYF.

The V call is TRBV28, the J call TRBJ2-1; D is uncertain. The CDR3 contains 16 residues. V was pared by 5 bases and J by 2 bases, with 16 bases between. Germline values: CDR1 MDHEN, CDR2 SYDVKM. The DNA of the CDR3 is TGTGCCAGCAGTCTCGAACTAATGGAACCCTACAATGAGCAGTTCTTC. This translates into CASSLELMEPYNEQFF. Together with reference TRBV28 and TRBJ2-1, the CDR3 gives the full variable domain: DVKVTQSSRYLVKRTGEKVFLECVQDMDHENMFWYRQDPGLGLRLIYFSYDVKMKEKGDIPEGYSVSREKKERFSLILESASTNQTSMYLCASSLELMEPYNEQFFGPGTRLTVL.

This rearrangement joins TRBV5-5 to TRBJ2-1, with 7 positions matching TRBD2. V shed 4 bases, J shed 0 bases, and the junction held 10 bases outside the gene matches. Germline loops: CDR1 SGHKS, CDR2 YYEKEE (reference sequence). The CDR3 loop spans 17 amino acids. The DNA of the CDR3 is TGTGCCAGCAGCCCGGACCTTCTAGCGGCCTCCTACAATGAGCAGTTCTTC. Protein product: CASSPDLLAASYNEQFF.

The CDR3, as DNA: TGTGCCAGTATCGGGGTGAACACTGAAGCTTTCTTT. Translation gives CASIGVNTEAFF. V gene TRBV19 combines with J gene TRBJ1-1, with D uncertain. Germline CDR1 reads LNHDA; CDR2 reads SQIVND (reference sequence). Trimming cost V 7 bases and J 0 bases, with 6 bases left between them. This CDR3 is built from 12 residues.

Written as DNA, the CDR3 is TGTGCCAGCAGCTTACCGACAGTAAACACTGAAGCTTTCTTT. Translation: CASSLPTVNTEAFF. The gene calls are TRBV7-8 and TRBJ1-1, with D possibly being TRBD1 (5 bases). Trimming took off 2 bases at V and 2 bases at J, with 9 bases between the two ends. Looked up from germline, CDR1 is SGHVS and CDR2 is FQNEAQ. There are 14 residues in the CDR3.

V usage is TRBV12-3 or TRBV12-4 and J usage is TRBJ1-1, with D maybe TRBD1 (5 bases). This CDR3 contains 12 residues. Between the trimmed V and J ends, which lost 6 bases and 3 bases, there was a span of 8 bases. The CDR3 loop is CASRTGYTEAFF. The CDR3 coding sequence is TGTGCCAGCAGAACAGGCTACACTGAAGCTTTCTTT.

The chain uses TRBV28 and TRBJ1-6; D may be TRBD1 (5 bases). There are 14 residues in the CDR3. Germline lookup yields CDR1 MDHEN and CDR2 SYDVKM. V dropped 5 bases and J dropped 7 bases, with 12 bases sitting between them. CDR3 region: CASSPPGPNSPLHF. CDR3 coding DNA: TGTGCCAGCAGTCCCCCAGGGCCCAATTCACCCCTCCACTTT.

The chain combines TRBV7-2 with TRBJ2-1; 8 nucleotides match TRBD1. V dropped 5 bases and J dropped 4; count of bases not matched to a gene: 4. The CDR3 sequence is 14 residues long. Germline values: CDR1 SGHTA, CDR2 FQGNSA. CDR3 sequence (DNA): TGTGCCAGCAGCGACAGGGGCCCTTACAATGAGCAGTTCTTC. Residues: CASSDRGPYNEQFF. The full variable domain, with the rest looked up from reference TRBV7-2 and TRBJ2-1, is GAGVSQSPSNKVTEKGKDVELRCDPISGHTALYWYRQSLGQGLEFLIYFQGNSAPDKSGLPSDRFSAERTGGSVSTLTIQRTQQEDSAVYLCASSDRGPYNEQFFGPGTRLTVL.

This clone was detected ten times or more. The V gene is TRBV7-9, the J gene TRBJ2-3, with 10 bases fitting TRBD2. V lost 4 bases, J lost 3 bases, and 4 bases stayed unmatched. CDR3 length: 15 amino acids. CDR1 and CDR2 from the germline V gene are SEHNR and FQNEAQ (reference sequence). CDR3 DNA sequence: TGTGCCAGCAGCTCGAGGACTAGCGGTACAGATACGCAGTATTTT. Translated: CASSSRTSGTDTQYF.

The gene calls are TRBV28 and TRBJ1-5; D ambiguous. The V end was cut by 6 bases, the J end by 2 bases, with 8 bases between. Germline V gene data show CDR1 as MDHEN and CDR2 as SYDVKM. The CDR3 is 13 amino acids. The DNA for the CDR3 is TGTGCCAGCAGGCAGATGGGCAATCAGCCCCAGCATTTT. Amino acids: CASRQMGNQPQHF.

V is TRBV6-2 or TRBV6-3 and J is TRBJ2-7; D is ambiguous. V was shortened by 0 bases and J by 1 base, with 7 bases between the two germline ends. This CDR3 contains 14 residues. Germline CDR1 and CDR2: MNHEY and SVGEGT. This chain's CDR3 is CASSYSLPSYEQYF. CDR3 bases: TGTGCCAGCAGTTACTCACTTCCTTCCTACGAGCAGTACTTC.

The chain recombines TRBV28 with TRBJ1-5; D gene ambiguous. The ends were cut back, 5 bases at V and 7 bases at J, with 9 bases in the middle. The germline gives CDR1 MDHEN, CDR2 SYDVKM. The CDR3 is 12 amino acids. As DNA, the CDR3 is TGTGCCAGCAGTCCCCCTATACAGCCCCAGCATTTT. This encodes CASSPPIQPQHF. Based on the CDR3 plus reference TRBV28 and TRBJ1-5, the full variable domain is DVKVTQSSRYLVKRTGEKVFLECVQDMDHENMFWYRQDPGLGLRLIYFSYDVKMKEKGDIPEGYSVSREKKERFSLILESASTNQTSMYLCASSPPIQPQHFGDGTRLSIL.

The CDR3 is CASSSPGFNVLTF. The CDR3 coding sequence is TGTGCCAGCAGCTCCCCAGGCTTCAACGTCCTGACTTTC. The rearrangement links TRBV27 to TRBJ2-6; the D is unclear. The CDR3 runs 13 residues. Germline CDR1 and CDR2: MNHEY and SMNVEV (reference sequence). Trimming shortened V by 6 bases and J by 9 bases, and 12 bases separated the two germline ends.

This rearrangement joins TRBV2 to TRBJ1-1, with D tentatively TRBD1 (5 bases). CDR3 size: 13 residues. Germline assignment: CDR1 SNHLY and CDR2 FYNNEI. V lost 5 bases to trimming and J lost 5 bases, with 12 bases between them. This CDR3 is CASSLRAPTEAFF. The CDR3 coding sequence is TGTGCCAGCAGTCTCAGGGCTCCAACTGAAGCTTTCTTT.

This clone is a singleton in its sample. The chain employs TRBV5-1 and TRBJ2-3, with a tentative D call TRBD2 (6 bases). The germline gives CDR1 SGHRS, CDR2 YFSETQ. This CDR3 spans 15 amino acids. V was clipped by 2 bases and J by 4 bases, with 14 bases between them. CDR3 residues: CASSFLGVAADTQYF. The CDR3 nucleotides read TGCGCCAGCAGCTTCTTGGGGGTAGCGGCAGATACGCAGTATTTT.

This clone appeared once. V is TRBV5-1 and J is TRBJ1-6; 7 bases are a match to TRBD1. Germline V CDR1 and CDR2: SGHRS, YFSETQ. V was clipped by 3 bases and J by 10 bases; unmatched bases: 7. The CDR3 sequence is 14 residues long. DNA of the CDR3: TGCGCCAGCAGCTACGGGACAGCACCCTCACCCCTCCACTTT. Translation gives CASSYGTAPSPLHF.

The chain is built from TRBV10-1 and TRBJ2-5; 11 nucleotides agree with TRBD2. Unmatched junction bases numbered 5, after V lost 6 bases and J lost 2 bases. The CDR3 totals 15 residues. Germline assignment: CDR1 WNHNN and CDR2 SYGVQD (reference sequence). CDR3: CASSRLAGGQETQYF. The CDR3 nucleotides read TGCGCCAGCAGCCGATTAGCGGGAGGGCAAGAGACCCAGTACTTC.

The chain uses TRBV28 and TRBJ2-1, with 10 bases matching TRBD2. V dropped 2 bases and J dropped 2; count of bases not matched to a gene: 3. The germline CDR1 and CDR2 sequences are MDHEN and SYDVKM. This CDR3 has 16 residues. The CDR3 nucleotides read TGTGCCAGCAGTTTAGGGCTAGCGGGAGCCTACAATGAGCAGTTCTTC. This translates into CASSLGLAGAYNEQFF.

V and J are TRBV7-9 and TRBJ2-7; a possible D gene is TRBD1 (5 bases). The CDR3 extends over 15 amino acids. Trimming pared 5 bases from V and 6 bases from J, leaving 20 bases between. Germline CDR1 reads SEHNR; CDR2 reads FQNEAQ (reference sequence). CDR3 protein: CASSPHKALGVEQYF. The CDR3 nucleotides are TGTGCCAGCAGCCCCCACAAGGCCTTAGGGGTCGAGCAGTACTTC.

The chain carries TRBV6-5 and TRBJ2-7, with TRBD1 matching 7 bases. Per germline, CDR1 MNHEY and CDR2 SVGAGI. The CDR3 covers 13 residues. Losses at the gene ends were 6 bases for V and 6 bases for J; bases not matched to a gene: 8. The CDR3: CASRRTGGSEQYF. The CDR3 DNA sequence: TGTGCCAGCAGAAGGACAGGTGGGAGCGAGCAGTACTTC.

Here the CDR3 reads CASSFAGGIQTQYF. The CDR3 DNA reads as TGTGCCAGCAGCTTCGCAGGGGGCATACAGACCCAGTACTTC. The chain links TRBV7-9 to TRBJ2-5, with TRBD1 matching over 8 bases. The junction had 6 bases not matched to a gene; V was cut back by 3 bases and J by 6 bases. Germline CDR1 reads SEHNR; CDR2 reads FQNEAQ (reference sequence). The CDR3 totals 14 residues.

The chain carries TRBV2 and TRBJ2-7; a possible D gene is TRBD2 (5 bases). The CDR3 has 12 residues. V lost 8 bases, J lost 4 bases, and 12 bases lay in between. CDR1 is SNHLY, CDR2 FYNNEI, per germline. The CDR3 is CASGSDTYEQYF. CDR3 DNA sequence: TGTGCCAGCGGGAGCGACACATACGAGCAGTACTTC.